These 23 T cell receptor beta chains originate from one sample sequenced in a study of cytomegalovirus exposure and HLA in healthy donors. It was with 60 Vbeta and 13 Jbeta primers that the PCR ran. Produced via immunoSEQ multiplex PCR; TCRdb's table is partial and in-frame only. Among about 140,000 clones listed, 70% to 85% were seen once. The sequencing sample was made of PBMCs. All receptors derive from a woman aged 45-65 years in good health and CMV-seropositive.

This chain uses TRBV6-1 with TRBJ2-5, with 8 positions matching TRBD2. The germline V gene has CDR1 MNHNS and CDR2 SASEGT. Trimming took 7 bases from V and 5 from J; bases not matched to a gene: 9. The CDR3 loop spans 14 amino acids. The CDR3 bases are TGTGCCAGCACCGACGGGGGGGTGGGGGAGACCCAGTACTTC. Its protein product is CASTDGGVGETQYF.

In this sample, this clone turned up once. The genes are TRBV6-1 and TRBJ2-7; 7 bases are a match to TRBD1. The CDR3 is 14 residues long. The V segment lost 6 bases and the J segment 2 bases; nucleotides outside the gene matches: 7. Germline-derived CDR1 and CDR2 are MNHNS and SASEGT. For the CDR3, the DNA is TGTGCCAGCAGCCCCCGGACAGGTGCCTACGAGCAGTACTTC. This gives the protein CASSPRTGAYEQYF.

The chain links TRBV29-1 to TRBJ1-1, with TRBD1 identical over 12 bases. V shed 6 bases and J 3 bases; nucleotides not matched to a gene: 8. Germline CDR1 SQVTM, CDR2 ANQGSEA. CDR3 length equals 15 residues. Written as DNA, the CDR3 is TGCAGCGTGGCCGGGACAGGGGGCGCCCACACTGAAGCTTTCTTT. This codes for CSVAGTGGAHTEAFF.

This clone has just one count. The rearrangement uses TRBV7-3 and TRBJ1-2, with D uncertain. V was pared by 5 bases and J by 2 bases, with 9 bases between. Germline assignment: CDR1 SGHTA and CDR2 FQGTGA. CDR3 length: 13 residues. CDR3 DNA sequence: TGTGCCAGCAGCCCTACAGAGAACTATGGCTACACCTTC. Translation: CASSPTENYGYTF.

The CDR3 nucleotides read TGTGCCAGCAGGGACAGGGTGCTTCAGCCCCAGCATTTT. Protein: CASRDRVLQPQHF. The chain has TRBV2 and TRBJ1-5, with TRBD1 matching over 8 bases. V lost 6 bases and J lost 6; bases outside the gene matches: 4. This CDR3 region has 13 residues. Germline CDR1 SNHLY, CDR2 FYNNEI. The full variable domain, with the rest looked up from reference TRBV2 and TRBJ1-5, is EPEVTQTPSHQVTQMGQEVILRCVPISNHLYFYWYRQILGQKVEFLVSFYNNEISEKSEIFDDQFSVERPDGSNFTLKIRSTKLEDSAMYFCASRDRVLQPQHFGDGTRLSIL.

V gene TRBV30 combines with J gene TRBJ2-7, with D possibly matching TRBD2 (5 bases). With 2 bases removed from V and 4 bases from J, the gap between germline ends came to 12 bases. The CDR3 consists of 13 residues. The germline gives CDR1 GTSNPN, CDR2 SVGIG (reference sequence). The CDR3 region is CAWSPDYQYEQYF. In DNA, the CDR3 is TGTGCCTGGAGTCCAGACTACCAGTACGAGCAGTACTTC.

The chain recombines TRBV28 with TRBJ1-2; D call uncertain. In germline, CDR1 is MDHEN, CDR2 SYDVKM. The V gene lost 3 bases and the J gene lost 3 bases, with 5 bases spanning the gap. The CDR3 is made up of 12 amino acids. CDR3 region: CASSLQYYGYTF. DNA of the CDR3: TGTGCCAGCAGTTTGCAGTACTATGGCTACACCTTC.

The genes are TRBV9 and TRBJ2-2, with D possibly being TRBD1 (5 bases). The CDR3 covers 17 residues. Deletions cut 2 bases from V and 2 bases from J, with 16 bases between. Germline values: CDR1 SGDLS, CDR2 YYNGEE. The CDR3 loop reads CASSVPGRTPNTGELFF. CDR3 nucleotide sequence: TGTGCCAGCAGCGTTCCCGGGCGGACACCAAACACCGGGGAGCTGTTTTTT. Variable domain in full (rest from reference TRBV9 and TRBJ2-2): DSGVTQTPKHLITATGQRVTLRCSPRSGDLSVYWYQQSLDQGLQFLIQYYNGEERAKGNILERFSAQQFPDLHSELNLSSLELGDSALYFCASSVPGRTPNTGELFFGEGSRLTVL.

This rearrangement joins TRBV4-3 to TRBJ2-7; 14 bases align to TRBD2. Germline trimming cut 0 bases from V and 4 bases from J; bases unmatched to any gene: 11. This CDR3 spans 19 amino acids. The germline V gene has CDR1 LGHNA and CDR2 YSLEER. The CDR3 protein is CASSQEGETSGGAKYEQYF. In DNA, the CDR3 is TGCGCCAGCAGCCAAGAGGGGGAGACTAGCGGGGGGGCCAAATACGAGCAGTACTTC.

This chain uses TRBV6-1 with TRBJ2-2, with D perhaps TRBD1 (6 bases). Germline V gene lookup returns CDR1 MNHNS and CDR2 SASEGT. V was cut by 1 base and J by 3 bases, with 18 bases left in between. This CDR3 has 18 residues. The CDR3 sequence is CASSEGVGAAGDTGELFF. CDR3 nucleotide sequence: TGTGCCAGCAGTGAAGGTGTAGGGGCGGCAGGGGACACCGGGGAGCTGTTTTTT.

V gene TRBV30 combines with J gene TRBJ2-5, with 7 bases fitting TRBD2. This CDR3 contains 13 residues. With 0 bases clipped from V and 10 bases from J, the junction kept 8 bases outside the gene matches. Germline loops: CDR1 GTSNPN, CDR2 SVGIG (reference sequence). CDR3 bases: TGTGCCTGGAGTGTATTTGACAGCGGGGTCCAGTACTTC. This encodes CAWSVFDSGVQYF.

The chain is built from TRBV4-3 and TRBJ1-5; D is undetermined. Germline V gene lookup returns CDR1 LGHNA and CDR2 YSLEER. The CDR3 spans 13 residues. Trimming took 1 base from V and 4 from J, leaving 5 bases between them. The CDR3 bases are TGCGCCAGCAGCCAAGGCGGGAATCAGCCCCAGCATTTT. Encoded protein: CASSQGGNQPQHF.

CDR3 nucleotide sequence: TGTGCCAGCAGTGATCTAGCCATATATTTT. Its protein is CASSDLAIYF. The rearrangement uses TRBV2 and TRBJ1-3; no clear D gene. The V end lost 3 bases, the J end lost 11 bases, and 5 bases lay between the germline ends. CDR1 SNHLY and CDR2 FYNNEI come from the germline V gene. The CDR3 is 10 amino acids.

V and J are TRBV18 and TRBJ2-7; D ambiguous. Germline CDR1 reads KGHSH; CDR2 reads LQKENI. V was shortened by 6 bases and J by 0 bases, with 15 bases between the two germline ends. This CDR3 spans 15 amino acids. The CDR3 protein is CASSPSRRPSYEQYF. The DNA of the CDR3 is TGTGCCAGCTCCCCTTCGAGGCGTCCCTCCTACGAGCAGTACTTC.

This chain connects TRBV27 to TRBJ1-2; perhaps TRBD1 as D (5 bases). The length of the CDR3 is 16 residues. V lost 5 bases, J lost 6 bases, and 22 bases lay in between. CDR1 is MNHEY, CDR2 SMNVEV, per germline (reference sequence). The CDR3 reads CASSPSFGGTSDGYTF. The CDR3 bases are TGTGCCAGCAGTCCGAGTTTTGGAGGGACTTCGGATGGCTACACCTTC.

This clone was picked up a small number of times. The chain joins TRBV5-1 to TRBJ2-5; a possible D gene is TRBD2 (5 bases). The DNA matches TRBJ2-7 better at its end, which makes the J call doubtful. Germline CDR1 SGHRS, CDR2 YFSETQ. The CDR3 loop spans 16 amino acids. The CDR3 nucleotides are TGCGCCAGCAGCTTTTTGTACAGCCCGGGAAACTACGAGCAGTACTTC. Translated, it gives CASSFLYSPGNYEQYF.

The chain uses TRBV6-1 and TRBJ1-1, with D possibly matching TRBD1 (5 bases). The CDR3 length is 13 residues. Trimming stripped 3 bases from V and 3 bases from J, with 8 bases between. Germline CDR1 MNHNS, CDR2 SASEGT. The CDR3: CASSEGRDTEAFF. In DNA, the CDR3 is TGTGCCAGCAGTGAGGGCAGGGACACTGAAGCTTTCTTT.

The CDR3 DNA follows: TGTGCCAGCAGCTTGGCCGACGGGACTAAGGCGGTGGATGAGCAGTTCTTC. Translating it yields CASSLADGTKAVDEQFF. The chain employs TRBV5-8 and TRBJ2-1, with TRBD2 identical over 7 bases. Trimming took 0 bases from V and 8 from J; bases not matched to a gene: 14. This CDR3 comprises 17 residues. The germline CDR1 and CDR2 sequences are SGHTS and YDEGEE.

The CDR3 reads CATSRYTSAGRYEQYF. As DNA, the CDR3 is TGTGCCACCAGCAGATACACCTCGGCAGGGAGGTACGAGCAGTACTTC. V usage is TRBV15 and J usage is TRBJ2-7, with TRBD2 as a possible D gene (6 bases). The CDR3 spans 16 residues. CDR1 is LNHNV, CDR2 YYDKDF, per germline (reference sequence). Trimming pared 2 bases from V and 4 bases from J, leaving 18 bases between. Based on the CDR3 plus reference TRBV15 and TRBJ2-7, the full variable domain is DAMVIQNPRYQVTQFGKPVTLSCSQTLNHNVMYWYQQKSSQAPKLLFHYYDKDFNNEADTPDNFQSRRPNTSFCFLDIRSPGLGDTAMYLCATSRYTSAGRYEQYFGPGTRLTVT.

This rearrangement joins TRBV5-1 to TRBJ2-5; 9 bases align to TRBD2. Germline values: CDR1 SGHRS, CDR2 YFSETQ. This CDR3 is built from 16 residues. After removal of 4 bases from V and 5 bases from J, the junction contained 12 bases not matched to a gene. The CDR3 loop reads CASSPVLRGGSETQYF. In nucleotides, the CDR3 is TGCGCCAGCAGCCCCGTCTTGCGGGGGGGCTCGGAGACCCAGTACTTC.

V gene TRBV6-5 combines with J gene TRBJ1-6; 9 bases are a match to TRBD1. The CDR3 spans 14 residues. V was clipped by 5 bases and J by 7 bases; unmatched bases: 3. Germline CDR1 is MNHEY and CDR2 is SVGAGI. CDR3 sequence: CASSTGGQNSPLHF. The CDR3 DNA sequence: TGTGCCAGCAGTACAGGGGGCCAAAATTCACCCCTCCACTTT.

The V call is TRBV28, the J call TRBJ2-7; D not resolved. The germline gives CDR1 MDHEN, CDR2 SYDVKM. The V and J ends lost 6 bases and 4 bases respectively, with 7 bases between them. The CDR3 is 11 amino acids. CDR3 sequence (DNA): TGTGCCAGCAGGACAAGTTACGAGCAGTACTTC. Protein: CASRTSYEQYF. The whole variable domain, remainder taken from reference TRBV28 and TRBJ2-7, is DVKVTQSSRYLVKRTGEKVFLECVQDMDHENMFWYRQDPGLGLRLIYFSYDVKMKEKGDIPEGYSVSREKKERFSLILESASTNQTSMYLCASRTSYEQYFGPGTRLTVT.

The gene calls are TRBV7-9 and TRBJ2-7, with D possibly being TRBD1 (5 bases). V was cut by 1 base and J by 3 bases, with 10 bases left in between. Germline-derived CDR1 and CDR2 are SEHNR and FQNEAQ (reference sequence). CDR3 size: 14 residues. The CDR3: CASSLVAGNYEQYF. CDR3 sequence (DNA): TGTGCCAGCAGCTTAGTTGCAGGGAACTACGAGCAGTACTTC.